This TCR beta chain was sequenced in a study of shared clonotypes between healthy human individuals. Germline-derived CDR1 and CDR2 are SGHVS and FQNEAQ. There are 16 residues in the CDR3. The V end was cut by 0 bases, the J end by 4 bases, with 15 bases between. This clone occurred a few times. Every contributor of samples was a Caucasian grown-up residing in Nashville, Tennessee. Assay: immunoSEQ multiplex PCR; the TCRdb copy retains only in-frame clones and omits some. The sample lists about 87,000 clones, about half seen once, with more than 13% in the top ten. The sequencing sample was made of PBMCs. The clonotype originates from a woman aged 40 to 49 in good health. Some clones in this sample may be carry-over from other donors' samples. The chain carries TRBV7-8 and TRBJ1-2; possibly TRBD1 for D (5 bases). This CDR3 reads CASSLAEALGGYGYTF. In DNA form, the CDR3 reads TGTGCCAGCAGCTTAGCGGAGGCACTCGGGGGCTATGGCTACACCTTC.